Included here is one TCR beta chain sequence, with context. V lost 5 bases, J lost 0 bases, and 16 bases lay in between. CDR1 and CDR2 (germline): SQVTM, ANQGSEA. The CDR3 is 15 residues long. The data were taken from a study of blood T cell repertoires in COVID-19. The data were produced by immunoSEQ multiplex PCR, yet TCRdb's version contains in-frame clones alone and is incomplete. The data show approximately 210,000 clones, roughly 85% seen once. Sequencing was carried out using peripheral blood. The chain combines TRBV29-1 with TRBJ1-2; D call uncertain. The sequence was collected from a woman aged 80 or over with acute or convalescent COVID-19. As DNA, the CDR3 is TGCAGCGTTATCTTACATACCGCGGCTAACTATGGCTACACCTTC. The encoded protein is CSVILHTAANYGYTF.